A single sample is the source of the 10 T cell receptor beta chains below, sequenced in a study of Graves' ophthalmopathy and Graves' hyperthyroidism. Amplified material comprised TCR beta CDR3 regions derived from RNA transcripts. HTBI-primed first-round RT-PCR preceded second-round multiplex PCR. TCRdb re-called the multiplex PCR reads with MiXCR, one entry per CDR3 protein. This sample carries 620,000 or so distinct CDR3 sequences, about a fifth of them seen once, and the ten largest clones take around 6.9%. Sequenced input: peripheral blood. These receptors were obtained from a woman younger than 30 with stable Graves' hyperthyroidism. Some clones in this sample may be carry-over from other donors' samples.

The chain carries TRBV4-2 and TRBJ2-5, with D perhaps matching TRBD2 (7 bases). CDR1 and CDR2 (germline): LGHNA, YNFKEQ. The CDR3 runs 15 residues. The V gene lost 4 bases and the J gene lost 5 bases, with 17 bases spanning the gap. In DNA, the CDR3 is TGTGCCAGCAGCCGAGGGGGGGGTCCGGGTGAGACCCAGTACTTC. Amino acid sequence: CASSRGGGPGETQYF.

This clonotype occurred many times. The chain is built from TRBV20-1 and TRBJ1-2; 9 nucleotides align to TRBD1. After removal of 4 bases from V and 5 bases from J, the junction contained 11 bases not matched to a gene. From germline, CDR1 is DFQATT and CDR2 SNEGSKA (reference sequence). This CDR3 has 15 amino acids. CDR3 in DNA: TGCAGTGCTAATACCAGGACAGGGGCCGGGTATGGCTACACCTTC. This gives the protein CSANTRTGAGYGYTF.

CDR3 amino acids: CASTGSGRRFNQPQHF. The CDR3 DNA sequence: TGTGCCAGCACTGGCTCGGGGAGGAGGTTCAATCAGCCCCAGCATTTT. The chain couples TRBV6-1 to TRBJ1-5; D not certain. The CDR3 spans 16 residues. Trimming removed 7 bases at V and 3 bases at J, with 19 bases between. Germline V gene lookup returns CDR1 MNHNS and CDR2 SASEGT.

A few counts support this clonotype. The J gene is TRBJ2-2, the V gene TRBV19; 7 nucleotides match TRBD1. The length of the CDR3 is 14 residues. The V segment lost 6 bases and the J segment 3 bases; nucleotides outside the gene matches: 4. CDR1 and CDR2 (germline): LNHDA, SQIVND (reference sequence). The CDR3 is CASRSGGYTGELFF. The CDR3 bases are TGTGCCAGTAGATCAGGGGGATACACCGGGGAGCTGTTTTTT.

This clonotype was detected only a few times. The V call is TRBV3-1, the J call TRBJ1-6, with 7 bases aligning to TRBD1. The CDR3 spans 14 residues. The germline V gene has CDR1 LGHDT and CDR2 YNNKEL (reference sequence). Trimming at V came to 2 bases and at J to 10 bases, leaving 5 bases not matched to a gene. The CDR3 DNA sequence: TGTGCCAGCAGCCAAACTCAGGGGGGATCACCCCTCCACTTT. It encodes CASSQTQGGSPLHF.

This clonotype was counted many times. The rearrangement links TRBV5-4 to TRBJ1-1; D is perhaps TRBD1 (5 bases). Germline CDR1 SGHNT, CDR2 YYREEE (reference sequence). Deletions cut 1 base from V and 0 bases from J, with 19 bases between. This CDR3 region has 18 residues. CDR3 protein: CASSLKDNLRGMNTEAFF. Here the CDR3 DNA reads TGTGCCAGCAGCTTGAAGGACAACCTGCGGGGAATGAACACTGAAGCTTTCTTT.

This clonotype has ten or more counts. This rearrangement joins TRBV7-3 to TRBJ2-7; D is perhaps TRBD1 or TRBD2 (6 bases each). The CDR3 is 14 amino acids. Germline CDR1 and CDR2: SGHTA and FQGTGA. Trimming cost V 1 base and J 5 bases, with 12 bases left between them. The CDR3 is CASSLNGGADEQYF. In nucleotides, the CDR3 is TGTGCCAGCAGCTTAAACGGGGGCGCTGACGAGCAGTACTTC.

This clonotype was found a few times. The chain recombines TRBV20-1 with TRBJ2-7, with D perhaps TRBD1 (5 bases). V was pared by 1 base and J by 0 bases, with 16 bases between. CDR3 size: 16 residues. Looked up from germline, CDR1 is DFQATT and CDR2 is SNEGSKA (reference sequence). Written as DNA, the CDR3 is TGCAGTGCTAGAGTTATATCCGGACAACCCTCCTACGAGCAGTACTTC. This encodes CSARVISGQPSYEQYF.

The J gene is TRBJ2-5, the V gene TRBV6-2 or TRBV6-3, with a possible D match to TRBD2 (5 bases). This CDR3 contains 12 residues. The V gene's germline CDR1 is MNHEY and CDR2 SVGEGT. V was clipped by 5 bases and J by 9 bases, with 13 bases between them. In DNA, the CDR3 is TGTGCCAGCAGTCCCGCCGTCGGGGCCCAGTACTTC. Translation: CASSPAVGAQYF.

This clonotype was seen more than once but under ten times. The chain joins TRBV7-8 to TRBJ2-7; 8 nucleotides line up with TRBD2. After removal of 6 bases from V and 3 bases from J, the junction contained 7 bases not matched to a gene. CDR3 length: 14 residues. From germline, CDR1 is SGHVS and CDR2 FQNEAQ. Written as DNA, the CDR3 is TGTGCCAGCAGACAACTAGCGGAGTTCTACGAGCAGTACTTC. Its protein is CASRQLAEFYEQYF.